This T cell receptor (beta chain) was found in a study of shared clonotypes between healthy human individuals. Overall study findings and caveats: Sorted-subset sequencing was shown by rarefaction to be incomplete despite large depth. A generally larger estimated richness was seen in naive subsets than in memory subsets. Against clonotypes common to all four donors, non-shared ones had lower generation probabilities.

Sequencing used immunoSEQ multiplex PCR; TCRdb keeps in-frame clones, though not all of them. In the table there are roughly 2.2 million clones, 90% to 95% of which are singletons. Concerning this clone itself: Its cognate antigen is unknown.

The ends lost 2 bases at V and 7 bases at J; junction bases unmatched: 17. Germline loops: CDR1 LGHNA, CDR2 YSLEER. The CDR3 is 18 residues long. This TCR was recovered from a man between 18 and 29 years old in good health. Some clones in this sample may be carry-over from other donors' samples. Sample: naive CD4+ T cells from PBMCs. Specified subset: CD45RA+ positively selected. J is TRBJ2-1 and V is TRBV4-3; 7 bases map to TRBD1. The CDR3 bases are TGCGCCAGCAGCCAAACCCTCCTTGGAGACAGGGTAAAAAATGAGCAGTTCTTC. Translation: CASSQTLLGDRVKNEQFF.